This TCR beta chain was documented in a study of T cell changes during pregnancy in multiple sclerosis (dated by TCRdb to about 2019). For context, the study as a whole: Changes in the T cell repertoire over the course of pregnancy were examined in this study in women with multiple sclerosis.

The library came from the immunoSEQ multiplex PCR assay. The clones in this table, taken by TCRdb from immuneACCESS, are in-frame only. Not every clone is retained; where verified, under half of the shortfall comes from an unresolved V gene, and the cause of the rest is unknown. This sample is represented by tens of thousands of clones; almost 95% of them were singletons. The ten largest clones take up approximately 4.2% of the sample. With respect to this clone: Its antigen is still unknown. One base away there is no much larger clone; base qualities are not given.

V loses 5 bases of germline sequence and J loses 3 bases, and the interval between the two ends is 16 bases. Per the germline V gene (reference sequence), LNHDA is the CDR1 and SQIVND is the CDR2. The CDR3 measures 15 amino acids from cysteine to phenylalanine. Only the CDR3 region is kept as DNA, spanning 45 bases read in frame from base 1. This receptor was obtained from a female donor with multiple sclerosis, enrolled in a pregnancy study. The sequencing here drew on CD8+ T cells from peripheral blood mononuclear cells, taken in the first trimester of pregnancy. Recombination joined TRBV19 with TRBJ1-1, with TRBD1 perhaps the D gene, on 6 matching bases. The DNA reads TGTGCCAGTAGTGATCCAGGGGTTTGGGACACTGAAGCTTTCTTT. The translation is CASSDPGVWDTEAFF.